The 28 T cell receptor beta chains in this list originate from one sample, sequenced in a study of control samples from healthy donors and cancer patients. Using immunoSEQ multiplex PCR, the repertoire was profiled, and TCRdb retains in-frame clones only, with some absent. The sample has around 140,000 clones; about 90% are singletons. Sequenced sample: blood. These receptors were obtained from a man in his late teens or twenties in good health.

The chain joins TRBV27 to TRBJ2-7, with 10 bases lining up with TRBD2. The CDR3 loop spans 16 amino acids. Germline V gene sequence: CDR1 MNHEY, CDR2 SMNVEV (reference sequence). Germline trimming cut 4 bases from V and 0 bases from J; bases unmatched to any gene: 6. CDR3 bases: TGTGCCAGCAGTTCCCGACTAGCGGGCCTCTCCTACGAGCAGTACTTC. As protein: CASSSRLAGLSYEQYF.

DNA for the CDR3: TGTGCCAGTAGTGGCTACAGGGGCGGCTTGAACACTGAAGCTTTCTTT. This gives the protein CASSGYRGGLNTEAFF. The chain recombines TRBV19 with TRBJ1-1; 7 positions agree with TRBD1. The CDR3 is 16 amino acids. Germline CDR1 and CDR2: LNHDA and SQIVND (reference sequence). With 5 bases clipped from V and 0 bases from J, the junction kept 9 bases outside the gene matches.

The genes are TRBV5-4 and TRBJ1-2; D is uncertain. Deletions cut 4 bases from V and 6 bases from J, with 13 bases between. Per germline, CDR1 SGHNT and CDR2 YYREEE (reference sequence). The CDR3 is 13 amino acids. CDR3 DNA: TGTGCCAGCAGCCACGCGGCGGGGAATGGCTACACCTTC. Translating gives CASSHAAGNGYTF.

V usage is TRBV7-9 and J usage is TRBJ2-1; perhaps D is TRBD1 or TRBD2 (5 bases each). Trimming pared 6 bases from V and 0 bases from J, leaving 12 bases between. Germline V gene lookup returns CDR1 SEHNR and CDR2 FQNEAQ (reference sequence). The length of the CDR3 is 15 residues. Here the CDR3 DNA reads TGTGCCAGCAGAGCTTACGGGACCTCCTACAATGAGCAGTTCTTC. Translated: CASRAYGTSYNEQFF.

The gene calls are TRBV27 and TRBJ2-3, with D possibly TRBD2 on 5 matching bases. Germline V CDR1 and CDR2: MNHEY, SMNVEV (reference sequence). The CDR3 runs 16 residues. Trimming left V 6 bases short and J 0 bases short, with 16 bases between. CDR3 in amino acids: CASSQADFTSTDTQYF. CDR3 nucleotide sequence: TGTGCCAGCAGCCAGGCGGACTTCACTAGCACAGATACGCAGTATTTT.

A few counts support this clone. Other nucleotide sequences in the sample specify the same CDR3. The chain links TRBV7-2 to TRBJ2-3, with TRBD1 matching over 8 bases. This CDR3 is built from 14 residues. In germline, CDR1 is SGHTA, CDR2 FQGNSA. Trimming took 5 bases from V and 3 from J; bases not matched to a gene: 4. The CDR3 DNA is TGTGCCAGCAGCCCTGGACAGGGAACAGATACGCAGTATTTT. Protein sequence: CASSPGQGTDTQYF.

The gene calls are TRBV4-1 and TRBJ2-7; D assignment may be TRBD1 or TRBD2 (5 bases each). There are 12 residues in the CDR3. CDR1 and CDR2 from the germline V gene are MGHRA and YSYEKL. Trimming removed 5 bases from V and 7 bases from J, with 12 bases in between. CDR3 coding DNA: TGCGCCAGCAGCGGGACCTCAGGAGAGCAGTACTTC. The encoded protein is CASSGTSGEQYF.

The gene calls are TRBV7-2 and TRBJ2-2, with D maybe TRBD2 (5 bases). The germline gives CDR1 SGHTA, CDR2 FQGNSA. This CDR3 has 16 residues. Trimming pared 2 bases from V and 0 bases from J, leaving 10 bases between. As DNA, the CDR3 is TGTGCCAGCAGCTTAAGACGAGCGGCGAACACCGGGGAGCTGTTTTTT. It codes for CASSLRRAANTGELFF.

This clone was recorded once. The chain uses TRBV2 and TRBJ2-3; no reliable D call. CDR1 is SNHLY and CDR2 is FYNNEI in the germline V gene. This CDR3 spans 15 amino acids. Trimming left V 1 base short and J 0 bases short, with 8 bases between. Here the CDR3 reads CASSEGIQSTDTQYF. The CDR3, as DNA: TGTGCCAGCAGTGAAGGGATCCAGAGCACAGATACGCAGTATTTT.

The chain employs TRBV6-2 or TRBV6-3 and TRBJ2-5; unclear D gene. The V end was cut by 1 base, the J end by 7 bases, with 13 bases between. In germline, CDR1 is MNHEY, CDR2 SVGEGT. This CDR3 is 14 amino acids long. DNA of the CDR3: TGTGCCAGCAGTTACTATGGAACCCGGGCGACCCAGTACTTC. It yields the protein CASSYYGTRATQYF.

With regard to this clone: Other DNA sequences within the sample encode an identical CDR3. This chain's CDR3 is CASKAGPYEQYF. Written as DNA, the CDR3 is TGTGCCAGCAAGGCAGGACCCTACGAGCAGTACTTC. The chain couples TRBV2 to TRBJ2-7, with no clear D. Germline assignment: CDR1 SNHLY and CDR2 FYNNEI. CDR3 size: 12 residues. V was cut by 7 bases and J by 2 bases, with 9 bases left in between.

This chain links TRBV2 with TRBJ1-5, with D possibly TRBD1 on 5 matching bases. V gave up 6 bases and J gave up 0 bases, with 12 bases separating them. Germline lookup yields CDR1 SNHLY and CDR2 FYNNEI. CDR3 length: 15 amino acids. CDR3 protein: CASSPTVYSNQPQHF. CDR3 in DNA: TGTGCCAGCAGCCCGACAGTATATAGCAATCAGCCCCAGCATTTT.

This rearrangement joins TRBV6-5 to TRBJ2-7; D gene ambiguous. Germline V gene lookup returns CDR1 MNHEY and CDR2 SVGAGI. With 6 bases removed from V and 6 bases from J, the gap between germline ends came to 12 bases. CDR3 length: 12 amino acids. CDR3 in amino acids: CASSATTGEQYF. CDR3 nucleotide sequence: TGTGCCAGCAGCGCAACGACCGGCGAGCAGTACTTC.

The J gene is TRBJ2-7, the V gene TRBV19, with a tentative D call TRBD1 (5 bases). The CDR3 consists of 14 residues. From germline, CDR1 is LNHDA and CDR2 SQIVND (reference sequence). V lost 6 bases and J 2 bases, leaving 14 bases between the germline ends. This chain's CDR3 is CASSAGLSTYEQYF. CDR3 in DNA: TGTGCCAGTAGCGCAGGGCTCTCCACCTACGAGCAGTACTTC.

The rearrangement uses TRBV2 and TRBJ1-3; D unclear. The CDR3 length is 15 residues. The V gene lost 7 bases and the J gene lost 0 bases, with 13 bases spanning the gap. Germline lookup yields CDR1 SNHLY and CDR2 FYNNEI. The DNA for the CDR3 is TGTGCCAGCACCCTTTCTGGCGGCTCTGGAAACACCATATATTTT. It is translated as CASTLSGGSGNTIYF.

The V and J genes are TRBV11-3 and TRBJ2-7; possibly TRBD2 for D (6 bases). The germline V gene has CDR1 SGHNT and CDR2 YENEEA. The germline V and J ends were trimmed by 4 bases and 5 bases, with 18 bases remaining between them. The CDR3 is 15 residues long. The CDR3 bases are TGTGCCAGCAGCTCAATGAACGGGCCTAGCGACGAGCAGTACTTC. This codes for CASSSMNGPSDEQYF.

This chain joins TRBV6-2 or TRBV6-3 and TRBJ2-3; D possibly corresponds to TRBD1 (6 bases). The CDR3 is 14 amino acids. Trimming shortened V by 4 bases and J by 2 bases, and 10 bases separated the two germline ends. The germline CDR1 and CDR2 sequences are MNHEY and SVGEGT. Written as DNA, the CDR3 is TGTGCCAGCAGTTCCCAGGGGCCCACAGATACGCAGTATTTT. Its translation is CASSSQGPTDTQYF.

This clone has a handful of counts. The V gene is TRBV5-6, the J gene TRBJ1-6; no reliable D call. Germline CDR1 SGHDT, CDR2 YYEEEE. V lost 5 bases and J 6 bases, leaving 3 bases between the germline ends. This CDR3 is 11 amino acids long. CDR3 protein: CASRINSPLHF. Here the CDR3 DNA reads TGTGCCAGCAGGATTAATTCACCCCTCCACTTT.

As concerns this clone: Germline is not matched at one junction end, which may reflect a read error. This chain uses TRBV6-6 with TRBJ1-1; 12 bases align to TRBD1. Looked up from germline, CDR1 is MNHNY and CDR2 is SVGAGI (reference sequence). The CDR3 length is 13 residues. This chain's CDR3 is CASSYTRDRGLLF. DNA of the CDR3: TGTGCCAGCAGTTACACCCGGGACAGGGGGCTCCTCTTT.

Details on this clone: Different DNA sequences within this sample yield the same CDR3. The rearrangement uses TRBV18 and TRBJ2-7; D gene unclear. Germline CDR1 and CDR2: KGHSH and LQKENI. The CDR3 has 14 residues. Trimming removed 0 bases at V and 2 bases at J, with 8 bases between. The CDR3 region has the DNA TGTGCCAGCTCACCACCGGTCGGCACCTACGAGCAGTACTTC. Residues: CASSPPVGTYEQYF.

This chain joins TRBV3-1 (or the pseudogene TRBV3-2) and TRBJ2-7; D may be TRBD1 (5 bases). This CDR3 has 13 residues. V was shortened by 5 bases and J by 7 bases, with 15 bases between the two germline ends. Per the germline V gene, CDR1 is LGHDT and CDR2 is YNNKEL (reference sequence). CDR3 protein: CASSYQATGEQYF. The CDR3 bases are TGTGCCAGCAGCTATCAAGCCACAGGAGAGCAGTACTTC.

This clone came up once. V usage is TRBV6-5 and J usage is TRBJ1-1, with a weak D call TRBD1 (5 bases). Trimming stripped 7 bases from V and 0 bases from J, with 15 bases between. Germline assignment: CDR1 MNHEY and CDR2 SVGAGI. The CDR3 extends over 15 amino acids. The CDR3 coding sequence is TGTGCCAGCAATACCGGGCAGGGAATGAACACTGAAGCTTTCTTT. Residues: CASNTGQGMNTEAFF.

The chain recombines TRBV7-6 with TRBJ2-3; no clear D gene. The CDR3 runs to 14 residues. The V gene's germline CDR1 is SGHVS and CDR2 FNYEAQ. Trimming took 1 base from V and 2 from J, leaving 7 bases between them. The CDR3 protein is CASSLGGHTDTQYF. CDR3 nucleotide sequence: TGTGCCAGCAGCTTAGGCGGTCACACAGATACGCAGTATTTT.

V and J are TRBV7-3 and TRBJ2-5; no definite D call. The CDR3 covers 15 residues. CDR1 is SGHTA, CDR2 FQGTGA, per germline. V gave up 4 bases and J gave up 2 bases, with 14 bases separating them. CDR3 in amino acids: CASSSVGYGQETQYF. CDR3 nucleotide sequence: TGTGCCAGCAGCTCTGTAGGGTACGGGCAAGAGACCCAGTACTTC.

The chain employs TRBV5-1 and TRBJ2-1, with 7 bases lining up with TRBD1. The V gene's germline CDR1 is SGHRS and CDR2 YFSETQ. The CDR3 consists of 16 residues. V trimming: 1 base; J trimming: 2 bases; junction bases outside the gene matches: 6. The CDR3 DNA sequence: TGCGCCAGCAGCTTGTTAGGGACAGAGGCCTACAATGAGCAGTTCTTC. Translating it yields CASSLLGTEAYNEQFF.

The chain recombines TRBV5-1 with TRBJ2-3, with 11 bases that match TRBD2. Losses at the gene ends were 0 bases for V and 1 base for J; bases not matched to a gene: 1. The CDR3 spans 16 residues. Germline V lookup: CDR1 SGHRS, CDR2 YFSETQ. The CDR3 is CASSLVLAGGTDTQYF. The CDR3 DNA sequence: TGCGCCAGCAGCTTGGTACTAGCGGGGGGCACAGATACGCAGTATTTT.

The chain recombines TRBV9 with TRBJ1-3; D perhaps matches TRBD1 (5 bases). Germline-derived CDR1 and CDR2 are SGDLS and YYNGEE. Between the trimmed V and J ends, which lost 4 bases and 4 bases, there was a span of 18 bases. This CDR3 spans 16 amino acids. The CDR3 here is CASSLSGDSPGNTIYF. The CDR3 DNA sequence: TGTGCCAGCAGCCTATCTGGAGACAGTCCCGGAAACACCATATATTTT.

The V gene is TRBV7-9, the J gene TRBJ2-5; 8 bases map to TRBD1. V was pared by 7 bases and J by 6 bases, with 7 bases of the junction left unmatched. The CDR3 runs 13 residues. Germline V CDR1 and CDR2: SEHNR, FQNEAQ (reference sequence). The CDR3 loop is CASTLDRGQTQYF. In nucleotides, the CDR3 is TGTGCCAGCACCCTCGACAGGGGTCAGACCCAGTACTTC. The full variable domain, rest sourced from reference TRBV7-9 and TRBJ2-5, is DTGVSQNPRHKITKRGQNVTFRCDPISEHNRLYWYRQTLGQGPEFLTYFQNEAQLEKSRLLSDRFSAERPKGSFSTLEIQRTEQGDSAMYLCASTLDRGQTQYFGPGTRLLVL.